This is a list of T cell receptor beta chains from one sample in a study of T cells in narcolepsy. Clones were sequenced by immunoSEQ multiplex PCR, and TCRdb holds only the in-frame ones, with some missing. Of around 39,000 clones listed, approximately 85% are singletons. Input material: CD45RA- memory CD4+ T cells from PBMCs. The receptor set was obtained from a human donor with narcolepsy. Each CDR3 is given with its conserved first and last residue. Each record gives: V gene, D gene, clone size, J gene, CDR3 DNA, CDR3 protein. D genes are given only for firm matches. A clone size is listed for some rows: how often the clone was seen (once, few, many), or a class if it is expanded.

TRBV29-1,.,.,TRBJ2-3,TGCAGCGTTGAAGAAAAGTTCTTCGCAGATACGCAGTATTTT,CSVEEKFFADTQYF
TRBV2,TRBD1,.,TRBJ1-1,TGTGCCAGCAGACAGGGGCCTCTCGGGGAAGCTTTCTTT,CASRQGPLGEAFF
TRBV29-1,TRBD1,.,TRBJ2-1,TGCAGCGTTGACGAGACAGGGATCTACAATGAGCAGTTCTTC,CSVDETGIYNEQFF
TRBV5-1,.,.,TRBJ2-3,TGCGCCAGCAGCTTGGGGAGTAGCGGCCGCACAGATACGCAGTATTTT,CASSLGSSGRTDTQYF
TRBV4-2,.,once,TRBJ1-2,TGTGCCAGCAGCTTGGTGAGGGGGACATTCTACACCTTC,CASSLVRGTFYTF
TRBV4-1,TRBD1,medium-sized,TRBJ1-2,TGCGCCAGCAGCCAAAATGCTGAACCCGGGACAGGGGGCTATGGCTACACCTTC,CASSQNAEPGTGGYGYTF
TRBV9,.,.,TRBJ2-1,TGTGCCAGCAGCGTAGCAGGGGGGTCCTACAATGAGCAGTTCTTC,CASSVAGGSYNEQFF
TRBV7-2,.,.,TRBJ1-3,TGTGCCAGCAGCCCGGGACAAGGTCCTGGAAACACCATATATTTT,CASSPGQGPGNTIYF
TRBV6-5,.,.,TRBJ2-3,TGTGCCAGCGGCACCGCAGAGGCCCCGGACCGTCAGTATTTT,CASGTAEAPDRQYF
TRBV2,TRBD1,.,TRBJ1-1,TGTGCCAGCAGTGTGGGACAGGGTAACACTGAAGCTTTCTTT,CASSVGQGNTEAFF
TRBV4-3,.,.,TRBJ1-1,TGCGCCAGCAGCCAAGATATAAATAAGGCAGGGGATGAGGCTTTCTTT,CASSQDINKAGDEAFF
TRBV15,.,few,TRBJ2-2,TGTGCCACCAGCAGCGTCCTTGGACGGCACACCGGGGAGCTGTTTTTT,CATSSVLGRHTGELFF
TRBV5-1,.,.,TRBJ2-3,TGCGCCAGCAGGCCTATCGGGGGGCGGAGCACAGATACGCAGTATTTT,CASRPIGGRSTDTQYF
TRBV5-1,.,once,TRBJ2-2,TGCGCCAGCAGCTCTCCCGACTACACCGGGGAGCTGTTTTTT,CASSSPDYTGELFF
TRBV9,.,.,TRBJ1-1,TGTGCCAGCAGCGTAGTTCAGACTGAAGCTTTCTTT,CASSVVQTEAFF
TRBV18,TRBD1,.,TRBJ2-3,TGTGCCAGCTCACCACCCGAGGGGACAGGGCATCGGGATACGCAGTATTTT,CASSPPEGTGHRDTQYF
TRBV27,TRBD2,.,TRBJ2-5,TGTGCCAGCAGTAACCTAGCGGGGAGGGAGACCCAGTACTTC,CASSNLAGRETQYF
TRBV15,.,.,TRBJ1-4,TGTGCCACCAGCAGAGATCGGGGTGAAAAACTGTTTTTT,CATSRDRGEKLFF
TRBV7-2,.,.,TRBJ2-5,TGTGCCAGCAGCTTAGGATGGGGGCAAGAGACCCAGTACTTC,CASSLGWGQETQYF